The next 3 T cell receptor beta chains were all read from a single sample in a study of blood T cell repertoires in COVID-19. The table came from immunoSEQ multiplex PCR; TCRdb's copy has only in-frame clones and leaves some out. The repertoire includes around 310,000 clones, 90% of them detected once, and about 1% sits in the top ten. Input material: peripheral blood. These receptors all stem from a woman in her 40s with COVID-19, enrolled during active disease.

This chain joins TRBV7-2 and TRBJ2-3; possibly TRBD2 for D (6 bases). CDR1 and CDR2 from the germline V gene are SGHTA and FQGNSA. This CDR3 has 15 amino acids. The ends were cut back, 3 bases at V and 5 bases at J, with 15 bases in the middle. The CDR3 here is CASSLGGPRGDTQYF. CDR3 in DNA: TGTGCCAGCAGCTTGGGGGGTCCCCGGGGAGATACGCAGTATTTT.

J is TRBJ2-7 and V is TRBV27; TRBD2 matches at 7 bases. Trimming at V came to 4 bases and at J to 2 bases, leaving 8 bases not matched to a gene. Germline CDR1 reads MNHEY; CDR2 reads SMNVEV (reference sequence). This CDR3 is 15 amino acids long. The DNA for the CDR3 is TGTGCCAGCAGTTCCCCCGTTCGGGGGGCCTACGAGCAGTACTTC. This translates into CASSSPVRGAYEQYF.

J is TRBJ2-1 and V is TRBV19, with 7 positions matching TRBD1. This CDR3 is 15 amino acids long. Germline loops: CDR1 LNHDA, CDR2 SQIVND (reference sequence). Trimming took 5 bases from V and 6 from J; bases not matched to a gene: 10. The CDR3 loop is CASSGRQGWGNEQFF. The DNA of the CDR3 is TGTGCCAGTAGTGGTAGACAGGGTTGGGGCAATGAGCAGTTCTTC.